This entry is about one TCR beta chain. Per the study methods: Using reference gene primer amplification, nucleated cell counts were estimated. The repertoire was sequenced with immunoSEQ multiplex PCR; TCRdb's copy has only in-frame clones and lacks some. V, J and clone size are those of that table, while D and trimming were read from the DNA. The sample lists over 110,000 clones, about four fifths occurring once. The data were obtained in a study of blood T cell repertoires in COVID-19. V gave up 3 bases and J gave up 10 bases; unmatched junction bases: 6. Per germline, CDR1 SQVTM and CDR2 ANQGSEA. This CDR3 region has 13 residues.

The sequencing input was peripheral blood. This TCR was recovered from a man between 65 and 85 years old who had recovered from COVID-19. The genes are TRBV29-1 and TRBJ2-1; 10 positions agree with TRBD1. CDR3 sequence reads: CSVEGQGRGEQFF. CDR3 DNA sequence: TGCAGCGTTGAGGGACAGGGGCGGGGAGAGCAGTTCTTC.